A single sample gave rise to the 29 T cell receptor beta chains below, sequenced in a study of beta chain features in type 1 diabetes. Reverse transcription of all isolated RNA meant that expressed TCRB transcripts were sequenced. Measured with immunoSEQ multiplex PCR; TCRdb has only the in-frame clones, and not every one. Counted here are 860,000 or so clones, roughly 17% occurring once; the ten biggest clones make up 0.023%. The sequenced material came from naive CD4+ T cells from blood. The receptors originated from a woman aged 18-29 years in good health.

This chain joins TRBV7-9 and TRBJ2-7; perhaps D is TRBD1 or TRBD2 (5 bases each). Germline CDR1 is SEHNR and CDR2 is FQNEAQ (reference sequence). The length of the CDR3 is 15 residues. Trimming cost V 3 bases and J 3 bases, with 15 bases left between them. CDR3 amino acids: CASSFRDPLFYEQYF. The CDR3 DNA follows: TGTGCCAGCAGCTTTCGGGACCCTCTCTTCTACGAGCAGTACTTC.

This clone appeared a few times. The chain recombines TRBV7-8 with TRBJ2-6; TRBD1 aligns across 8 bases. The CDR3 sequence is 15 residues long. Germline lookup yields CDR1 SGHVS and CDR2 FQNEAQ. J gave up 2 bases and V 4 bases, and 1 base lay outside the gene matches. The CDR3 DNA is TGTGCCAGCAGCTCAGGGGGCGCTGGGGCCAACGTCCTGACTTTC. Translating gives CASSSGGAGANVLTF.

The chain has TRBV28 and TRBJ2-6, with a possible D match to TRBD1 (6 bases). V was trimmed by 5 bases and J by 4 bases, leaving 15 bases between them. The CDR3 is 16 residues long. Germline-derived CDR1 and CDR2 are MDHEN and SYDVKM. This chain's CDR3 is CASSPNRVAGANVLTF. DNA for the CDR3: TGTGCCAGCAGTCCCAACAGGGTGGCGGGGGCCAACGTCCTGACTTTC.

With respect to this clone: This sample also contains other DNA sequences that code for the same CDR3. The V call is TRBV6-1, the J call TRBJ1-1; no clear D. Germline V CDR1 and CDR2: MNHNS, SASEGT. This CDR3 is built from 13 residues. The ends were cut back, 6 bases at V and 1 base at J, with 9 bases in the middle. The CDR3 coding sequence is TGTGCCAGCAGCCGCGGGCAGAACACTGAAGCTTTCTTT. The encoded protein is CASSRGQNTEAFF.

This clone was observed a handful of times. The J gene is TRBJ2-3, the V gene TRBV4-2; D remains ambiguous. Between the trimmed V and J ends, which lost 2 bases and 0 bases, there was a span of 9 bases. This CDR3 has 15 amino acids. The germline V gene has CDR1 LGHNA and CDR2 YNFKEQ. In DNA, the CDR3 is TGTGCCAGCAGCCAACCGGGCTATAGCACAGATACGCAGTATTTT. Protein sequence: CASSQPGYSTDTQYF.

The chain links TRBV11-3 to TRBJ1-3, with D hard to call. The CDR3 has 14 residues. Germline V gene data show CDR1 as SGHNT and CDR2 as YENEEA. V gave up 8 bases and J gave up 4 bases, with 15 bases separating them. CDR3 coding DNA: TGTGCCAGCGGAAAAAGGGCGAAAGGAAACACCATATATTTT. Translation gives CASGKRAKGNTIYF. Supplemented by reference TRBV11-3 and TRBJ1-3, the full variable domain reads EAGVVQSPRYKIIEKKQPVAFWCNPISGHNTLYWYLQNLGQGPELLIRYENEEAVDDSQLPKDRFSAERLKGVDSTLKIQPAELGDSAVYLCASGKRAKGNTIYFGEGSWLTVV.

The CDR3 DNA follows: TGTGCCAGTAGCCCAGGGGTTGGCTATGGCTACACCTTC. Its protein product is CASSPGVGYGYTF. The J gene is TRBJ1-2, the V gene TRBV19, with a possible D match to TRBD1 (6 bases). CDR1 LNHDA and CDR2 SQIVND come from the germline V gene (reference sequence). CDR3 length: 13 residues. Trimming pared 6 bases from V and 4 bases from J, leaving 12 bases between.

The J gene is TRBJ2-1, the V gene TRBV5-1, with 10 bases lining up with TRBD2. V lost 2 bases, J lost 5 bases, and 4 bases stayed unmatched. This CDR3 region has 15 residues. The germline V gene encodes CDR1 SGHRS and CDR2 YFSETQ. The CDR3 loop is CASSLGTSANNEQFF. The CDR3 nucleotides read TGCGCCAGCAGCTTAGGGACTAGCGCCAACAATGAGCAGTTCTTC.

The CDR3 DNA follows: TGTGCCAGCAGCTTGGGACCCACCGGGGAGCTGTTTTTT. This encodes CASSLGPTGELFF. The chain is built from TRBV5-4 and TRBJ2-2, with D unresolved. Germline loops: CDR1 SGHNT, CDR2 YYREEE (reference sequence). There are 13 residues in the CDR3. Trimming took off 0 bases at V and 4 bases at J, with 4 bases between the two ends.

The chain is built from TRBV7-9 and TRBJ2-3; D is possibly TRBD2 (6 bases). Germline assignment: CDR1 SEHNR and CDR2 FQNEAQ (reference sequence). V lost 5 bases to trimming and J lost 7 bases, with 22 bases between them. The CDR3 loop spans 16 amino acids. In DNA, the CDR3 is TGTGCCAGCAGCGGCCGACTGCGCGGGAAGGCTAATACGCAGTATTTT. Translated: CASSGRLRGKANTQYF.

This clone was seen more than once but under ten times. CDR3 in amino acids: CASSLVHGGSFF. CDR3 DNA sequence: TGTGCCAGCAGCCTAGTCCACGGCGGGTCTTTCTTT. J is TRBJ1-1 and V is TRBV5-8; D not certain. V lost 4 bases, J lost 12 bases, and 16 bases lay in between. From germline, CDR1 is SGHTS and CDR2 YDEGEE. The CDR3 has 12 residues. The full variable domain, with the rest looked up from reference TRBV5-8 and TRBJ1-1, is EAGVTQSPTHLIKTRGQQATLRCSPISGHTSVYWYQQALGLGLQFLLWYDEGEERNRGNFPPRFSGRQFPNYSSELNVNALELEDSALYLCASSLVHGGSFFGQGTRLTVV.

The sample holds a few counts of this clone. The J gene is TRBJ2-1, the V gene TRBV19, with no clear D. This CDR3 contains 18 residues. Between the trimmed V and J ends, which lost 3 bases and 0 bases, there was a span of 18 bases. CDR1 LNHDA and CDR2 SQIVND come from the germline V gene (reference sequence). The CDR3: CASSIIPGRASSYNEQFF. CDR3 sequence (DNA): TGTGCCAGTAGTATTATTCCGGGCAGAGCGAGCTCCTACAATGAGCAGTTCTTC.

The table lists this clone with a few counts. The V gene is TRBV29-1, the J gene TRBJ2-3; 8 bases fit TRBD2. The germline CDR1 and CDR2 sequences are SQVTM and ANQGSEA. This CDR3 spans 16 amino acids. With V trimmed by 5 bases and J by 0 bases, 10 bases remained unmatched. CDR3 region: CSVRAGGGHSTDTQYF. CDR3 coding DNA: TGCAGCGTTCGTGCCGGGGGGGGACACAGCACAGATACGCAGTATTTT.

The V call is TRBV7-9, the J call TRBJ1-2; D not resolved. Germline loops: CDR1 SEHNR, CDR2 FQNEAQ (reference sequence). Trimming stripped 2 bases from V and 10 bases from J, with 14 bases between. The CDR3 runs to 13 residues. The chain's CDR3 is CASSLRGQPDYTF. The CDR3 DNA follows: TGTGCCAGCAGCTTAAGAGGGCAGCCTGACTACACCTTC.

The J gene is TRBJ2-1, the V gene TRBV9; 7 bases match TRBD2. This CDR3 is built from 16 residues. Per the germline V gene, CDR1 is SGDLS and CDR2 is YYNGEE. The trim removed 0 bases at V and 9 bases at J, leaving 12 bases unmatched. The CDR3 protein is CASSVDGGRIDREQFF. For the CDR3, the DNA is TGTGCCAGCAGCGTAGATGGCGGGAGAATTGATCGTGAGCAGTTCTTC. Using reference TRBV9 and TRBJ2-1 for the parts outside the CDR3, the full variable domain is DSGVTQTPKHLITATGQRVTLRCSPRSGDLSVYWYQQSLDQGLQFLIQYYNGEERAKGNILERFSAQQFPDLHSELNLSSLELGDSALYFCASSVDGGRIDREQFFGPGTRLTVL.

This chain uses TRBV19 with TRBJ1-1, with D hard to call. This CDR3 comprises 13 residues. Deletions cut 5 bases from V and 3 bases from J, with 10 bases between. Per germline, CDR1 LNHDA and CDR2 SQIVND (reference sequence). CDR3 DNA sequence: TGTGCCAGTAGTCCCCGGGCCTACACTGAAGCTTTCTTT. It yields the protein CASSPRAYTEAFF.

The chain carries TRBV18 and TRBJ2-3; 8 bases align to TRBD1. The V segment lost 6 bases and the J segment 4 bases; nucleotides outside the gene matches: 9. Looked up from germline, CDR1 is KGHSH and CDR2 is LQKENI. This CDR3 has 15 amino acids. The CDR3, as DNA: TGTGCCAGCTCTCAGAGTCAGGGGGCTTCAGATACGCAGTATTTT. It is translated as CASSQSQGASDTQYF.

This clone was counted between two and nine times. CDR3 coding DNA: TGCGCCAGCAGCCCCACCGGGACTAGCGGGCTCAATGAGCAGTTCTTC. It encodes CASSPTGTSGLNEQFF. This chain uses TRBV4-3 with TRBJ2-1; 12 positions match TRBD2. The ends lost 4 bases at V and 6 bases at J; junction bases unmatched: 7. The CDR3 extends over 16 amino acids. Germline CDR1 reads LGHNA; CDR2 reads YSLEER.

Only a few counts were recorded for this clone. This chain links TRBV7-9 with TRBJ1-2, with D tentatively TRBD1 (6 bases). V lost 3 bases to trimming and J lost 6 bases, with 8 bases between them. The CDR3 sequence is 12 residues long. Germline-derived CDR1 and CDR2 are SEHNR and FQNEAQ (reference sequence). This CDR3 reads CASSFGDNGYTF. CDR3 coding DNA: TGTGCCAGCAGCTTCGGGGACAATGGCTACACCTTC.

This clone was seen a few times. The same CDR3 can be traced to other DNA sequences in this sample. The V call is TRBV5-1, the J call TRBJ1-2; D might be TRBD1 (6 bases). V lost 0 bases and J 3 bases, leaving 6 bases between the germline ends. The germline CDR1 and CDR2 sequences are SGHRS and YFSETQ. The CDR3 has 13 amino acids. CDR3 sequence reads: CASSLEGDYGYTF. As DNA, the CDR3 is TGCGCCAGCAGCTTGGAGGGGGACTATGGCTACACCTTC.

CDR3 in DNA: TGTGCCAGCAGTTACCCGGGGCAGTACGAGCAGTACTTC. Its translation is CASSYPGQYEQYF. The J gene is TRBJ2-7, the V gene TRBV6-5; possibly TRBD1 or TRBD2 for D (5 bases each). Trimming left V 2 bases short and J 4 bases short, with 9 bases between. The CDR3 is 13 residues long. Germline loops: CDR1 MNHEY, CDR2 SVGAGI.

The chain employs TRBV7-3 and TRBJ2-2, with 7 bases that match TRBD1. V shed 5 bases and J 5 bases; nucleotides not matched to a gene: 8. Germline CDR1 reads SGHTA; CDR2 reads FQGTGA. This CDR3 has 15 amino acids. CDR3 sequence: CASSRQGIRTGELFF. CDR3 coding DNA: TGTGCCAGCAGCCGACAGGGAATAAGGACCGGGGAGCTGTTTTTT. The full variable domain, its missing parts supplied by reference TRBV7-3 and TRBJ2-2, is GAGVSQTPSNKVTEKGKYVELRCDPISGHTALYWYRQSLGQGPEFLIYFQGTGAADDSGLPNDRFFAVRPEGSVSTLKIQRTERGDSAVYLCASSRQGIRTGELFFGEGSRLTVL.

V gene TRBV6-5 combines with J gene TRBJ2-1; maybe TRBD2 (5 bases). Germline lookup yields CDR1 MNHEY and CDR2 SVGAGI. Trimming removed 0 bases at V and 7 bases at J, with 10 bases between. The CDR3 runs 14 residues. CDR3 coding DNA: TGTGCCAGCAGTTACTCTCGGGATGTAAATGAGCAGTTCTTC. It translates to CASSYSRDVNEQFF.

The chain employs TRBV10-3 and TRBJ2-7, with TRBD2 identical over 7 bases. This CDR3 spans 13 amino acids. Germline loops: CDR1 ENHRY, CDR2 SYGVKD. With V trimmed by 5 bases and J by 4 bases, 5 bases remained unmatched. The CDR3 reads CAISSGLLYEQYF. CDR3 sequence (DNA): TGTGCCATCAGTTCGGGACTATTATACGAGCAGTACTTC.

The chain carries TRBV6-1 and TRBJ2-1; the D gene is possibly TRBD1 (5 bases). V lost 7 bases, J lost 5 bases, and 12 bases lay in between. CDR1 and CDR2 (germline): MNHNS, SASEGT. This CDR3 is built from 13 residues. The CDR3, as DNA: TGTGCCAGCATGCGTAGGGGCCACAATGAGCAGTTCTTC. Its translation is CASMRRGHNEQFF.

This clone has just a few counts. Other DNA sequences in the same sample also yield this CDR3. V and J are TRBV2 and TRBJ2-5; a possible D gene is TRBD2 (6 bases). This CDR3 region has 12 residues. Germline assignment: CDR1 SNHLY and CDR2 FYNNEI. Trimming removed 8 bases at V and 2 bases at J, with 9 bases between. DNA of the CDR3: TGTGCCAGCCGGGGACTGCAAGAGACCCAGTACTTC. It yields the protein CASRGLQETQYF.

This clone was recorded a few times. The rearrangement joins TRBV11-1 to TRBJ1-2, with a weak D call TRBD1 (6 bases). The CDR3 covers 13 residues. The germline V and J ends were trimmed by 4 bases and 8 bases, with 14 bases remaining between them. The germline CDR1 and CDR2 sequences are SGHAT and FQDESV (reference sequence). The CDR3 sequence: CASSSSGTYGYTF. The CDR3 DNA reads TGTGCCAGCAGCTCCTCCGGGACATACGGCTACACCTTC.

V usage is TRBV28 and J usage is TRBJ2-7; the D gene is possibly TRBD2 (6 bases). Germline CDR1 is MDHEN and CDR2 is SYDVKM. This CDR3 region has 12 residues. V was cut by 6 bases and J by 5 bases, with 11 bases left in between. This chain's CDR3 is CASRGGSHEQYF. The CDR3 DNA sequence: TGTGCCAGCAGAGGAGGGAGCCACGAGCAGTACTTC. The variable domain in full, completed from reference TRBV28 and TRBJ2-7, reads DVKVTQSSRYLVKRTGEKVFLECVQDMDHENMFWYRQDPGLGLRLIYFSYDVKMKEKGDIPEGYSVSREKKERFSLILESASTNQTSMYLCASRGGSHEQYFGPGTRLTVT.

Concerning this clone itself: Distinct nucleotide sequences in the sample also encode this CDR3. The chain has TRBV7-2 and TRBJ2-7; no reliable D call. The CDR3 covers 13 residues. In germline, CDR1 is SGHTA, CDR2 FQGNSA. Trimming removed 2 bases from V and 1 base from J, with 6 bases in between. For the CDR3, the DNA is TGTGCCAGCAGCTTATTTGGGTCCTACGAGCAGTACTTC. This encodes CASSLFGSYEQYF.